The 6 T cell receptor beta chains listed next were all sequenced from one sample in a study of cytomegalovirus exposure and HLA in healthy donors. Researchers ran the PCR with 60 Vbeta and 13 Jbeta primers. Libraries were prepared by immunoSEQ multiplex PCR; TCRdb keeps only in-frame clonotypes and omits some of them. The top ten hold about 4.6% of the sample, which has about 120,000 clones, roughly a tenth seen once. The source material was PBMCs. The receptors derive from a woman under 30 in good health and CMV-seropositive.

CDR3 in amino acids: CASSRIQGENTEAFF. The CDR3 region has the DNA TGCGCCAGCAGCCGAATTCAGGGGGAGAACACTGAAGCTTTCTTT. This chain connects TRBV4-1 to TRBJ1-1; 7 nucleotides match TRBD1. This CDR3 contains 15 residues. Trimming took 4 bases from V and 1 from J; bases not matched to a gene: 6. Germline V gene data show CDR1 as MGHRA and CDR2 as YSYEKL.

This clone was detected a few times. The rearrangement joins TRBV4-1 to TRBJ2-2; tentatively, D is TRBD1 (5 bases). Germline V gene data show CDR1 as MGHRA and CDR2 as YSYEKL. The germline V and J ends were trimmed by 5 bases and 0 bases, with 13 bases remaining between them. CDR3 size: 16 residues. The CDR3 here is CASSFTGASNTGELFF. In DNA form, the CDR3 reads TGCGCCAGCAGCTTCACTGGGGCGTCGAACACCGGGGAGCTGTTTTTT.

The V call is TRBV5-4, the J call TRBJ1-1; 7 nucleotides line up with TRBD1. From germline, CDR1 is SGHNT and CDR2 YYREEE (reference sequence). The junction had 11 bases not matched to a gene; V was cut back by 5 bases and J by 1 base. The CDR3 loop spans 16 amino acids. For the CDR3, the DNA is TGTGCCAGCAGTCCTCGACAGGGAGGTCGGAACACTGAAGCTTTCTTT. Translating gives CASSPRQGGRNTEAFF.

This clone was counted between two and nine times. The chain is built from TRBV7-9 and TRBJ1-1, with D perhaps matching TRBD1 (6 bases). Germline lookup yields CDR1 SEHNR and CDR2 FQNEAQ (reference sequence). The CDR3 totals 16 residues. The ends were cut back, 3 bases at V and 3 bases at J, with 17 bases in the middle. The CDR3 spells CASSFLPTAGDTEAFF. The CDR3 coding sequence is TGTGCCAGCAGCTTTCTCCCCACCGCAGGGGACACTGAAGCTTTCTTT.

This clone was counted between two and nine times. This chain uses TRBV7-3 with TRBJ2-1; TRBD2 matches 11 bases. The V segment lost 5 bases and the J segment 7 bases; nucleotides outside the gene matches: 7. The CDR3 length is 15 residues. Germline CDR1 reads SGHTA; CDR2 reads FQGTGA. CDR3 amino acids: CASSRLAGGLNEQFF. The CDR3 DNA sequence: TGTGCCAGCAGCCGTCTAGCGGGAGGCCTAAATGAGCAGTTCTTC.

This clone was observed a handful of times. CDR3 nucleotides: TGTGCCAGCAGCTTGGCCCTGAAGGCCCAGACAGGTTATTATGGCTACACCTTC. This translates into CASSLALKAQTGYYGYTF. V and J are TRBV5-8 and TRBJ1-2; perhaps TRBD1 as D (6 bases). Germline CDR1 is SGHTS and CDR2 is YDEGEE. CDR3 length: 18 residues. Between the trimmed V and J ends, which lost 0 bases and 5 bases, there was a span of 23 bases.